Presented here are 12 T cell receptor beta chains from one specimen sequenced in a study of blood T cell repertoires in COVID-19 (TCRdb year 2020). Library generation was performed with the immunoSEQ multiplex PCR assay. Here the immuneACCESS table is served through TCRdb, limited to in-frame sequences with V and J called. Missing clones are a known gap in these copies; in checked studies unresolved V genes cover under half, and the rest lacks a known reason. The sample table shows roughly 400,000 clones, and more than 70% are seen once. The ten most abundant clones make up roughly 2% of the sample. Material: peripheral blood. These receptors all come from a woman between 55 and 75 years old with COVID-19, enrolled during active disease.

The V and J genes are TRBV5-4 and TRBJ1-6, with TRBD1 matching 9 bases. The trim removed 5 bases at V and 7 bases at J, leaving 10 bases unmatched. Per germline, CDR1 SGHNT and CDR2 YYREEE (reference sequence). The CDR3 consists of 16 residues. As DNA, the CDR3 is TGTGCCAGCAGACCAAGCGGCGGGACAGGGAATTCACCCCTCCACTTT. This codes for CASRPSGGTGNSPLHF. Based on the CDR3 plus reference TRBV5-4 and TRBJ1-6, the full variable domain is ETGVTQSPTHLIKTRGQQVTLRCSSQSGHNTVSWYQQALGQGPQFIFQYYREEENGRGNFPPRFSGLQFPNYSSELNVNALELDDSALYLCASRPSGGTGNSPLHFGNGTRLTVT.

This clone occurred once. The rearrangement uses TRBV6-5 and TRBJ1-1; D is ambiguous. Trimming shortened V by 6 bases and J by 3 bases, and 17 bases separated the two germline ends. CDR1 is MNHEY, CDR2 SVGAGI, per germline. The CDR3 spans 15 residues. CDR3 DNA: TGTGCCAGCAGGACGACGGGAGGGTCGGACACTGAAGCTTTCTTT. It specifies CASRTTGGSDTEAFF.

This rearrangement joins TRBV4-1 to TRBJ2-3; a possible D gene is TRBD2 (6 bases). The CDR3 runs to 15 residues. CDR1 MGHRA and CDR2 YSYEKL come from the germline V gene. V dropped 0 bases and J dropped 1 base, with 8 bases sitting between them. The CDR3 nucleotides are TGCGCCAGCAGCCAAGACCCGGGGGGCACAGATACGCAGTATTTT. Protein product: CASSQDPGGTDTQYF.

The chain couples TRBV9 to TRBJ2-7; 8 bases are a match to TRBD1. Germline CDR1 is SGDLS and CDR2 is YYNGEE. The junction had 8 bases not matched to a gene; V was cut back by 4 bases and J by 5 bases. This CDR3 is 14 amino acids long. Written as DNA, the CDR3 is TGTGCCAGCAGCTCACGGACAGGGATGGACGAGCAGTACTTC. Translating it yields CASSSRTGMDEQYF.

CDR3 sequence (DNA): TGTGCCAGCAGCCGGGGAGGAGATAATTCACCCCTCCACTTT. It translates to CASSRGGDNSPLHF. The chain uses TRBV7-9 and TRBJ1-6; D gene ambiguous. This CDR3 contains 14 residues. Trimming cost V 5 bases and J 5 bases, with 10 bases left between them. Germline V gene data show CDR1 as SEHNR and CDR2 as FQNEAQ (reference sequence).

The V and J genes are TRBV18 and TRBJ1-2, with D possibly matching TRBD1 (5 bases). CDR1 and CDR2 (germline): KGHSH, LQKENI. The CDR3 length is 14 residues. V was trimmed by 9 bases and J by 2 bases, leaving 16 bases between them. The CDR3 protein is CASQPGSGNYGYTF. For the CDR3, the DNA is TGTGCCAGTCAACCAGGGTCAGGGAACTATGGCTACACCTTC. The full variable domain, its missing parts supplied by reference TRBV18 and TRBJ1-2, is NAGVMQNPRHLVRRRGQEARLRCSPMKGHSHVYWYRQLPEEGLKFMVYLQKENIIDESGMPKERFSAEFPKEGPSILRIQQVVRGDSAAYFCASQPGSGNYGYTFGSGTRLTVV.

This rearrangement joins TRBV5-1 to TRBJ2-1; maybe TRBD2 (5 bases). Trimming removed 4 bases at V and 0 bases at J, with 20 bases between. Germline values: CDR1 SGHRS, CDR2 YFSETQ. CDR3 length equals 18 residues. CDR3 amino acids: CASSPTPLASSSYNEQFF. CDR3 DNA: TGCGCCAGCAGCCCGACCCCCCTAGCATCAAGCTCCTACAATGAGCAGTTCTTC.

V usage is TRBV9 and J usage is TRBJ1-2, with TRBD1 matching over 7 bases. This CDR3 region has 15 residues. The junction had 6 bases not matched to a gene; V was cut back by 4 bases and J by 0 bases. Looked up from germline, CDR1 is SGDLS and CDR2 is YYNGEE. The CDR3 DNA sequence: TGTGCCAGCAGCTCCGACAGGGTGGCTAACTATGGCTACACCTTC. Protein product: CASSSDRVANYGYTF.

The chain combines TRBV7-2 with TRBJ2-1; 12 bases match TRBD2. CDR1 is SGHTA and CDR2 is FQGNSA in the germline V gene. This CDR3 has 17 residues. V dropped 5 bases and J dropped 2; count of bases not matched to a gene: 7. The CDR3 bases are TGTGCCAGCAGCCTTACTAGCGGGGGGCGGGCCTACAATGAGCAGTTCTTC. Encoded protein: CASSLTSGGRAYNEQFF.

The chain couples TRBV28 to TRBJ1-5; 9 bases are a match to TRBD1. In germline, CDR1 is MDHEN, CDR2 SYDVKM. This CDR3 has 16 residues. The junction had 10 bases not matched to a gene; V was cut back by 5 bases and J by 5 bases. This CDR3 is CASSTPGQGLDQPQHF. The CDR3 DNA reads TGTGCCAGCAGTACCCCGGGACAGGGATTGGATCAGCCCCAGCATTTT.

This sequence joins TRBV27 and TRBJ1-1; D not resolved. CDR1 and CDR2 (germline): MNHEY, SMNVEV (reference sequence). V lost 5 bases to trimming and J lost 1 base, with 14 bases between them. CDR3 length: 15 residues. The CDR3 is CASSPTPGRNTEAFF. The CDR3 region has the DNA TGTGCCAGCAGTCCCACGCCAGGAAGGAACACTGAAGCTTTCTTT.

The DNA for the CDR3 is TGTGCCAGCAGCGGAACCGGGACTTTGAACACTGAAGCTTTCTTT. Its translation: CASSGTGTLNTEAFF. This sequence joins TRBV5-4 and TRBJ1-1, with a possible D match to TRBD1 (5 bases). Germline V gene data show CDR1 as SGHNT and CDR2 as YYREEE (reference sequence). This CDR3 has 15 amino acids. V gave up 4 bases and J gave up 0 bases, with 13 bases separating them.